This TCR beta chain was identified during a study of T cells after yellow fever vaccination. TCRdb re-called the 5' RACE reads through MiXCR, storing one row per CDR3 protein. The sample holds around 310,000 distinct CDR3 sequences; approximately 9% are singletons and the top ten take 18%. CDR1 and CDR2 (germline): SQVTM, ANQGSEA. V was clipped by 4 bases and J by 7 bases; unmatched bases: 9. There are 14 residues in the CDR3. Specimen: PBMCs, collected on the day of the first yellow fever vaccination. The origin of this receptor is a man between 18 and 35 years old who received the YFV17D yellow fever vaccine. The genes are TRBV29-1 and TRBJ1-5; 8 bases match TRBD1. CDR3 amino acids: CSVVWTGRRQPQHF. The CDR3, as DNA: TGCAGCGTTGTATGGACAGGGCGAAGACAGCCCCAGCATTTT.